This T cell receptor beta chain is drawn from a study of regulatory T cells in long-lasting Graves disease. Study information: To qualify as persistent, Graves' disease required over 5 years of antithyroid drugs with positive TSH receptor antibodies. Overall study findings and caveats: The TCR repertoire of persistent Graves' patients was less diverse than that of newly diagnosed ones.

CDR1 and CDR2 from the germline V gene are MDHEN and SYDVKM. The CDR3 sequence is 14 residues long. Deletions cut 6 bases from V and 8 bases from J, with 19 bases between. This sample's time point: persistent/refractory GD, antithyroid drugs over 5 years with positive TRAb. Following extraction of RNA from PBMCs, that RNA was used to make the TCR library. This clonotype has just a few counts. Its specificity is unknown. Arm-PCR of CDR3 regions and iRepertoire HTBI primers were used to build TCR beta libraries. Under the authors' procedure: Samples jointly harbored roughly 62 TRBV and about 15 TRBJ segments. Each CDR3 protein gets one entry after TCRdb re-called the multiplex PCR reads with MiXCR. TCRdb's processing, not the study's, gives the V and J calls here. The data show more than 650,000 distinct CDR3 sequences, with around 32% seen just once and roughly 41% held by the top ten.

The TCR was taken from a female donor with Graves disease. The sample consisted of peripheral blood mononuclear cells (PBMCs), taken when the disease was refractory, from a patient treated with antithyroid drugs. The chain has TRBV28 and TRBJ1-2; possibly TRBD1 for D (6 bases). The CDR3, as DNA: TGTGCCAGCAGCCCCGGGGGCAGAAGGGGAGGCTACACCTTC. Translating it yields CASSPGGRRGGYTF.